This entry concerns a single TCR beta chain. The antigen is not known. Tissue processing of the graft released intraepithelial and lamina propria lymphocytes from it. The sample comes from a study of graft-versus-host responses after intestinal transplantation. Broader study findings: GvH clones were identified in recipient marrow, with some first appearing in ileum or blood.

The germline V gene encodes CDR1 MNHEY and CDR2 SMNVEV (reference sequence). The CDR3 has 14 amino acids. Trimming cost V 6 bases and J 1 base, with 12 bases left between them. Using immunoSEQ multiplex PCR, the repertoire was profiled, and TCRdb retains in-frame clones only, with some absent. Here the sample spans about 5,600 clones, about 75% being singletons. The chain links TRBV27 to TRBJ1-1, with D possibly being TRBD1 (6 bases). The sequence came from a human patient who received an intestinal transplant, so some T cells may come from the graft donor. Material: ileum tissue, obtained around 230 days after intestinal transplant. This chain's CDR3 is CASRGDIPNTEAFF. CDR3 DNA: TGTGCCAGCAGGGGGGACATCCCGAACACTGAAGCTTTCTTT.